One and the same sample provided the 27 T cell receptor beta chains below, sequenced in a study of beta chain features in type 1 diabetes. Whole-study results and caveats: Shortening that was moderate but significant affected the TCRB CDR3s of Type 1 diabetes patients in all four CD4+ subsets.

Sequencing targeted expressed TCRB transcripts, as all isolated RNA had been reverse transcribed. TCRdb's copy holds only in-frame clones and misses some; the assay was immunoSEQ multiplex PCR. The sample yields a few hundred thousand clones, 8.5% to 10% seen once. These receptors lack a known antigen. The sample was central memory CD4+ T cells from blood. The receptors derive from a man in his thirties or forties with type 1 diabetes.

The rearrangement uses TRBV18 and TRBJ2-2; unclear D gene. V dropped 2 bases and J dropped 3 bases, with 13 bases sitting between them. The CDR3 has 16 residues. Looked up from germline, CDR1 is KGHSH and CDR2 is LQKENI. CDR3 coding DNA: TGTGCCAGCTCACCAAATCTGTGGTGGCACACCGGGGAGCTGTTTTTT. Protein product: CASSPNLWWHTGELFF.

The rearrangement links TRBV19 to TRBJ2-1; D may be TRBD1 or TRBD2 (5 bases each). The CDR3 totals 14 residues. V was pared by 6 bases and J by 6 bases, with 15 bases between. Germline V lookup: CDR1 LNHDA, CDR2 SQIVND (reference sequence). CDR3: CASRPERGPNEQFF. CDR3 in DNA: TGTGCCAGTAGACCGGAGAGGGGCCCCAATGAGCAGTTCTTC.

In its sample, this clone was seen many times. The rearrangement joins TRBV5-1 to TRBJ1-3, with unresolved D. V was pared by 0 bases and J by 1 base, with 5 bases between. Germline V CDR1 and CDR2: SGHRS, YFSETQ. CDR3 length equals 14 residues. This chain's CDR3 is CASSLGRSGNTIYF. CDR3 in DNA: TGCGCCAGCAGCTTGGGACGGTCTGGAAACACCATATATTTT.

With regard to this clone: This sample also contains other DNA sequences that code for the same CDR3. The V gene is TRBV5-1, the J gene TRBJ1-4; perhaps TRBD1 as D (6 bases). Trimming took off 4 bases at V and 5 bases at J, with 6 bases between the two ends. The germline CDR1 and CDR2 sequences are SGHRS and YFSETQ. The CDR3 totals 12 residues. The CDR3 DNA sequence: TGCGCCAGCAGCCAGGGGAATGAAAAACTGTTTTTT. It specifies CASSQGNEKLFF.

A few counts support this clone. Lacking the conserved final phenylalanine or tryptophan, this CDR3 likely reflects a read error. The DNA is omitted, as the CDR3 cannot be located on it reliably, and the CDR3 follows TCRdb's listing. The chain uses TRBV7-2 and TRBJ2-7; the D call in the table, TRBD2, was not verified against the DNA. Including both end residues, the CDR3 is 10 amino acids long. The germline V gene has CDR1 SGHTA and CDR2 FQGNSA. The CDR3 spells CASSLAGTSA.

This chain links TRBV27 with TRBJ1-3; no definite D call. The CDR3 is 14 residues long. V lost 2 bases and J lost 4, with 9 bases in between. Germline CDR1 reads MNHEY; CDR2 reads SMNVEV (reference sequence). CDR3 DNA: TGTGCCAGCAGTTTACAGGCAATCGGAAACACCATATATTTT. This translates into CASSLQAIGNTIYF.

The V call is TRBV2, the J call TRBJ2-3, with 10 bases lining up with TRBD2. After removal of 3 bases from V and 4 bases from J, the junction contained 1 base not matched to a gene. CDR1 and CDR2 (germline): SNHLY, FYNNEI. The CDR3 length is 14 residues. The CDR3 bases are TGTGCCAGCAGTGAGGGGACTAGCGCAGATACGCAGTATTTT. Translating it yields CASSEGTSADTQYF. The variable domain in full, completed from reference TRBV2 and TRBJ2-3, reads EPEVTQTPSHQVTQMGQEVILRCVPISNHLYFYWYRQILGQKVEFLVSFYNNEISEKSEIFDDQFSVERPDGSNFTLKIRSTKLEDSAMYFCASSEGTSADTQYFGPGTRLTVL.

This clone was detected only a few times. This rearrangement joins TRBV27 to TRBJ1-4, with D possibly being TRBD1 (5 bases). This CDR3 has 16 amino acids. Trimming shortened V by 6 bases and J by 7 bases, and 21 bases separated the two germline ends. The germline V gene encodes CDR1 MNHEY and CDR2 SMNVEV (reference sequence). The CDR3 sequence is CASSSHEAGFAEKLFF. In nucleotides, the CDR3 is TGTGCCAGCAGCTCCCACGAGGCAGGGTTCGCTGAAAAACTGTTTTTT.

This clone was recorded many times. The V gene is TRBV10-3, the J gene TRBJ2-1; D might be TRBD2 (5 bases). The germline V and J ends were trimmed by 10 bases and 8 bases, with 12 bases remaining between them. This CDR3 region has 11 residues. The germline gives CDR1 ENHRY, CDR2 SYGVKD. In DNA form, the CDR3 reads TGTGCCACCGCGAGGCGGGATGAGCAGTTCTTC. Protein product: CATARRDEQFF.

The genes are TRBV6-1 and TRBJ2-3; either TRBD1 or TRBD2 may supply D (6 bases each). From germline, CDR1 is MNHNS and CDR2 SASEGT. The CDR3 totals 14 residues. Trimming removed 10 bases from V and 2 bases from J, with 16 bases in between. The CDR3 is CAIRTAGNTDTQYF. The CDR3 bases are TGTGCCATCAGGACAGCGGGCAACACAGATACGCAGTATTTT.

In its sample, this clone was seen many times. The chain recombines TRBV19 with TRBJ2-7; the match to TRBD1 covers 8 bases. V shed 7 bases and J 2 bases; nucleotides not matched to a gene: 10. The germline V gene encodes CDR1 LNHDA and CDR2 SQIVND (reference sequence). This CDR3 region has 15 residues. The CDR3 nucleotides read TGTGCCAGTAACAAGGGGGGACAGGAGCCCTACGAGCAGTACTTC. Protein product: CASNKGGQEPYEQYF. Complete variable domain (other parts from reference TRBV19 and TRBJ2-7): DGGITQSPKYLFRKEGQNVTLSCEQNLNHDAMYWYRQDPGQGLRLIYYSQIVNDFQKGDIAEGYSVSREKKESFPLTVTSAQKNPTAFYLCASNKGGQEPYEQYFGPGTRLTVT.

The V and J genes are TRBV7-8 and TRBJ2-6; 10 nucleotides align to TRBD1. Looked up from germline, CDR1 is SGHVS and CDR2 is FQNEAQ. Trimming cost V 3 bases and J 0 bases; bases outside gene matches: 2. The CDR3 spans 17 residues. DNA of the CDR3: TGTGCCAGCAGCTTTGGGACAGGGGTCTCTGGGGCCAACGTCCTGACTTTC. Amino acids: CASSFGTGVSGANVLTF.

This chain links TRBV28 with TRBJ2-5; perhaps TRBD1 as D (6 bases). The length of the CDR3 is 14 residues. CDR1 is MDHEN, CDR2 SYDVKM, per germline. The germline V and J ends were trimmed by 9 bases and 2 bases, with 16 bases remaining between them. The DNA of the CDR3 is TGTGCCAGGTCGGGACACTCCTATCAAGAGACCCAGTACTTC. This encodes CARSGHSYQETQYF.

The V gene is TRBV6-5, the J gene TRBJ1-5, with 10 nucleotides matching TRBD1. V trimming: 6 bases; J trimming: 6 bases; junction bases outside the gene matches: 8. The CDR3 length is 15 residues. Per the germline V gene, CDR1 is MNHEY and CDR2 is SVGAGI. The DNA of the CDR3 is TGTGCCAGCAGGTCGACAGGGGGCATGGGTCAGCCCCAGCATTTT. This encodes CASRSTGGMGQPQHF.

CDR3 region: CATTWGLNNEKLFF. The CDR3, as DNA: TGTGCCACCACGTGGGGCCTGAATAATGAAAAACTGTTTTTT. V is TRBV15 and J is TRBJ1-4; TRBD1 is a possible D gene (5 bases). CDR1 and CDR2 from the germline V gene are LNHNV and YYDKDF (reference sequence). The V end was cut by 7 bases, the J end by 4 bases, with 13 bases between. CDR3 length equals 14 residues.

In this sample, this clone turned up many times. Other DNA sequences in this sample translate to the same CDR3. The chain combines TRBV28 with TRBJ1-1; D ambiguous. Trimming took 2 bases from V and 7 from J, leaving 11 bases between them. This CDR3 is built from 13 residues. In germline, CDR1 is MDHEN, CDR2 SYDVKM. DNA of the CDR3: TGTGCCAGCAGTTTAGGCGGGAGGGATGAAGCTTTCTTT. This encodes CASSLGGRDEAFF.

The chain has TRBV11-2 and TRBJ1-2; tentatively, D is TRBD1 (5 bases). Germline assignment: CDR1 SGHAT and CDR2 FQNNGV. The CDR3 loop spans 14 amino acids. Between the trimmed V and J ends, which lost 5 bases and 4 bases, there was a span of 14 bases. Here the CDR3 reads CASSGQGRFYGYTF. CDR3 nucleotides: TGTGCCAGCAGCGGACAAGGACGGTTCTATGGCTACACCTTC.

This clone occurred a few times. V is TRBV4-3 and J is TRBJ2-1; TRBD2 aligns across 11 bases. CDR3 length equals 15 residues. CDR1 is LGHNA and CDR2 is YSLEER in the germline V gene. The ends lost 3 bases at V and 4 bases at J; junction bases unmatched: 2. This chain's CDR3 is CASSHASGRYNEQFF. CDR3 nucleotides: TGCGCCAGCAGCCACGCTAGCGGGAGGTACAATGAGCAGTTCTTC.

V usage is TRBV11-3 and J usage is TRBJ1-5, with D tentatively TRBD1 (6 bases). Germline V gene lookup returns CDR1 SGHNT and CDR2 YENEEA. The V end lost 7 bases, the J end lost 2 bases, and 21 bases lay between the germline ends. The CDR3 is made up of 17 amino acids. The CDR3, as DNA: TGTGCCAGCACCAATAGGAGGTCAGGGGACGGCAATCAGCCCCAGCATTTT. Translating gives CASTNRRSGDGNQPQHF.

This clone is termed medium-sized. The rearrangement joins TRBV29-1 to TRBJ1-2, with D possibly TRBD1 on 5 matching bases. The CDR3 length is 11 residues. Trimming removed 5 bases at V and 7 bases at J, with 11 bases between. Germline V gene data show CDR1 as SQVTM and CDR2 as ANQGSEA. CDR3 protein: CSVSQGGGYTF. The CDR3 DNA is TGCAGCGTTAGTCAGGGTGGTGGCTACACCTTC.

This clone was found a few times. It may be a read error: a sequence one base away is much more abundant. The V gene is TRBV25-1, the J gene TRBJ1-1; no clear D. Looked up from germline, CDR1 is MGHDK and CDR2 is SYGVNS. The CDR3 is made up of 11 amino acids. V was shortened by 6 bases and J by 1 base, with 3 bases between the two germline ends. The CDR3 region has the DNA TGTGCCAGCAGAAGGAACACTGAAGCTTTCTTT. This gives the protein CASRRNTEAFF.

This clone was seen only a few times. J is TRBJ1-5 and V is TRBV2; a weak D match, TRBD1 (6 bases). This CDR3 comprises 12 residues. V was shortened by 1 base and J by 10 bases, with 8 bases between the two germline ends. Germline V CDR1 and CDR2: SNHLY, FYNNEI. The chain's CDR3 is CASSEGQVPQHF. The DNA of the CDR3 is TGTGCCAGCAGTGAAGGACAGGTTCCCCAGCATTTT.

J is TRBJ2-3 and V is TRBV5-1; D may match TRBD1 or TRBD2 (5 bases each). The CDR3 spans 15 residues. Per the germline V gene, CDR1 is SGHRS and CDR2 is YFSETQ. The V gene lost 1 base and the J gene lost 4 bases, with 13 bases spanning the gap. The CDR3 DNA follows: TGCGCCAGCAGCTTGCGGGGAGTGGGGGCAGATACGCAGTATTTT. Protein: CASSLRGVGADTQYF.

In its sample, this clone was seen a few times. This chain uses TRBV7-2 with TRBJ1-4; maybe TRBD1 (6 bases). CDR3 size: 20 residues. Germline loops: CDR1 SGHTA, CDR2 FQGNSA. V was clipped by 0 bases and J by 3 bases, with 23 bases between them. This chain's CDR3 is CASSLALGAWVGRPNEKLFF. The CDR3 DNA follows: TGTGCCAGCAGCTTAGCGTTGGGGGCGTGGGTAGGGCGGCCTAATGAAAAACTGTTTTTT.

The chain links TRBV11-2 to TRBJ2-1, with 7 bases fitting TRBD1. With 5 bases clipped from V and 5 bases from J, the junction kept 6 bases outside the gene matches. CDR3 length: 14 amino acids. Per the germline V gene, CDR1 is SGHAT and CDR2 is FQNNGV. The CDR3 is CASSGRDRNNEQFF. CDR3 in DNA: TGTGCCAGCAGCGGCCGGGACAGAAACAATGAGCAGTTCTTC.

The V and J genes are TRBV11-2 and TRBJ2-7, with 10 positions matching TRBD2. V lost 5 bases to trimming and J lost 9 bases; unmatched junction nucleotides: 10. Germline loops: CDR1 SGHAT, CDR2 FQNNGV. The CDR3 is made up of 14 amino acids. This chain's CDR3 is CASSPPAGGSGQYF. Written as DNA, the CDR3 is TGTGCCAGCAGCCCGCCAGCGGGAGGGTCGGGGCAGTACTTC.

This clone has more than one count but fewer than ten. The chain joins TRBV6-1 to TRBJ1-5; 8 positions agree with TRBD1. Trimming took 4 bases from V and 6 from J; bases not matched to a gene: 5. Germline CDR1 is MNHNS and CDR2 is SASEGT. This CDR3 spans 14 amino acids. Written as DNA, the CDR3 is TGTGCCAGCAGTGTAGACAGGGGTCGTCAGCCCCAGCATTTT. Amino acids: CASSVDRGRQPQHF.